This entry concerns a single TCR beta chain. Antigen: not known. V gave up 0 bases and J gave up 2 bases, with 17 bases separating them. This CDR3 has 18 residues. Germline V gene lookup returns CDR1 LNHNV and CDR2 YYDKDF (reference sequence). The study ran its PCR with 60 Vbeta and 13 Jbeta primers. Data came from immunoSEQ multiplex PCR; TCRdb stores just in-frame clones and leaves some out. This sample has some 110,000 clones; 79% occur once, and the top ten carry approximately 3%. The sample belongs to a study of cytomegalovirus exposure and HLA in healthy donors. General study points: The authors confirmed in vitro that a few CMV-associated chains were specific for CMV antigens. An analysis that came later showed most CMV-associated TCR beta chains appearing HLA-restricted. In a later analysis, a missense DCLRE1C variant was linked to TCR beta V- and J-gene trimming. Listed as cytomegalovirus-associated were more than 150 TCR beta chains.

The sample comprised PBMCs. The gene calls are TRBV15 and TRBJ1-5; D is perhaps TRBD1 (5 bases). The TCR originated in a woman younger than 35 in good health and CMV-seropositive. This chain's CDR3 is CATSRDLDKRFGNQPQHF. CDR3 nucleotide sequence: TGTGCCACCAGCAGAGATCTGGACAAAAGGTTCGGCAATCAGCCCCAGCATTTT.